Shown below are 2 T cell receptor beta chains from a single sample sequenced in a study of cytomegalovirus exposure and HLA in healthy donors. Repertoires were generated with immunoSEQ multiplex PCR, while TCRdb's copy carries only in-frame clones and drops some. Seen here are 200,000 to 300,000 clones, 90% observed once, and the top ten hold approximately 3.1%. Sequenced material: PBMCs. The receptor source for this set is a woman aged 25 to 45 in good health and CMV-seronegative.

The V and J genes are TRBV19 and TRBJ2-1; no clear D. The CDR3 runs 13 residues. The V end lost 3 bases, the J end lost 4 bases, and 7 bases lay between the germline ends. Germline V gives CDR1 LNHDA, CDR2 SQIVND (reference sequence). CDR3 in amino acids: CASSMSLYNEQFF. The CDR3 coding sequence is TGTGCCAGTAGTATGTCCCTTTACAATGAGCAGTTCTTC.

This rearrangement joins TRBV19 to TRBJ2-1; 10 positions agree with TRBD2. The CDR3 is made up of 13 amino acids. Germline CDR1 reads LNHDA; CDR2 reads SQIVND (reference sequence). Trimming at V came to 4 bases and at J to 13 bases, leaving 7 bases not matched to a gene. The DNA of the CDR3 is TGTGCCAGTAGTAGGGAGCGGGAGGGCCGACAGTTCTTC. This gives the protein CASSREREGRQFF.